This T cell receptor beta chain was captured by sequencing in a study of T cell responses to AZD1222 COVID-19 vaccine. Findings and limits, study-wide: Along spike, vaccine-associated CD4 TCRs were found throughout, with dominance at 160-218 and 743-854. Breadth and depth of Spike-specific TCRs rose after two AZD1222 doses. White British donors predominated, females outnumbered males, and clonal diversity was possibly underestimated.

For this clone: The antigen is not known.

The CDR3 consists of 12 residues. Trimming pared 5 bases from V and 6 bases from J, leaving 9 bases between. Germline CDR1 and CDR2: MDHEN and SYDVKM. The data were produced by immunoSEQ multiplex PCR, yet TCRdb's version contains in-frame clones alone and is incomplete. The table has 100,000 or so clones, 88% seen once. Sequences were derived from peripheral blood, sampled on day 0 of AZD1222 vaccination. The clonotype originates from an adult in good health. The V call is TRBV28, the J call TRBJ2-3, with D unresolved. The CDR3 DNA reads TGTGCCAGCAGTCGGACGAAGGATACGCAGTATTTT. Translating gives CASSRTKDTQYF.